This T cell receptor beta chain was captured in a study of T cell changes during pregnancy in multiple sclerosis. Data came from immunoSEQ multiplex PCR; TCRdb stores just in-frame clones and leaves some out. The table lists 58,000 or so clones, 75% to 90% of them singletons. V was clipped by 0 bases and J by 4 bases, with 12 bases between them. Germline CDR1 reads SGHNT; CDR2 reads YENEEA. The CDR3 length is 16 residues. The starting material was CD4+ T cells from peripheral blood mononuclear cells, obtained in the third trimester of pregnancy. This clonotype was sampled from a female donor with multiple sclerosis, enrolled in a pregnancy study. This chain connects TRBV11-3 to TRBJ2-2; TRBD1 might be the D (7 bases). The CDR3 bases are TGTGCCAGCAGCTTAGATCAGCAGGGGGGCACCGGGGAGCTGTTTTTT. Protein sequence: CASSLDQQGGTGELFF.